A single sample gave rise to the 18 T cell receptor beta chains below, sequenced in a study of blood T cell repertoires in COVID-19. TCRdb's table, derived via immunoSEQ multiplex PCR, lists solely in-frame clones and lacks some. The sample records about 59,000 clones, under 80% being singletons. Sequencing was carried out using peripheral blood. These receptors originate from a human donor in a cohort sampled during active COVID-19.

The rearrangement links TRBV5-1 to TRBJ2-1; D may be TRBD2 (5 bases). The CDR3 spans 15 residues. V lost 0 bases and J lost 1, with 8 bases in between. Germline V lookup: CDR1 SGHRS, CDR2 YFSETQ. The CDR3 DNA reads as TGCGCCAGCAGCTTGGTCGCGGGTTCCTACAATGAGCAGTTCTTC. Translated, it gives CASSLVAGSYNEQFF.

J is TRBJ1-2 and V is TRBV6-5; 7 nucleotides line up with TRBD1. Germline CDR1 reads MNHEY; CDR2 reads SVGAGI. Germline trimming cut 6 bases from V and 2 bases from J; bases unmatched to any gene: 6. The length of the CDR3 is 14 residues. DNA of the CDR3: TGTGCCAGCAGCCCGGGACAGAGGAACTATGGCTACACCTTC. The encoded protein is CASSPGQRNYGYTF.

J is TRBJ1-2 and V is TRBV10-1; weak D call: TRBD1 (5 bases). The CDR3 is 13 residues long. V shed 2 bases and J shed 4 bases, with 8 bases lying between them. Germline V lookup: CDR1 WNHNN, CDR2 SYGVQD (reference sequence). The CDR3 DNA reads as TGCGCCAGCAGTGAGACAGGAAGCTATGGCTACACCTTC. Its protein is CASSETGSYGYTF.

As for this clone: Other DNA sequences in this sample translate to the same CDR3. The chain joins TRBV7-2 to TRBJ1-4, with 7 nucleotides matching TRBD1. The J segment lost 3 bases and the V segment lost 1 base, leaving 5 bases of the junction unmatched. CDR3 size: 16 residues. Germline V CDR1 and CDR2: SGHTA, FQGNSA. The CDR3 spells CASSLVGGGPNEKLFF. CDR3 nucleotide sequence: TGTGCCAGCAGCTTAGTAGGGGGCGGCCCTAATGAAAAACTGTTTTTT. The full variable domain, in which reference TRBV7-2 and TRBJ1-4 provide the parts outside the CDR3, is GAGVSQSPSNKVTEKGKDVELRCDPISGHTALYWYRQSLGQGLEFLIYFQGNSAPDKSGLPSDRFSAERTGGSVSTLTIQRTQQEDSAVYLCASSLVGGGPNEKLFFGSGTQLSVL.

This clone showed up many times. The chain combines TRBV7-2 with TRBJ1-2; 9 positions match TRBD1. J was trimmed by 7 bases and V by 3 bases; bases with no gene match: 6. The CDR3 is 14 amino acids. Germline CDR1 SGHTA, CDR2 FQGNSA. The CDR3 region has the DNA TGTGCCAGCAGCTTTTCGGGACAGGGCTTTGGCTACACCTTC. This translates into CASSFSGQGFGYTF. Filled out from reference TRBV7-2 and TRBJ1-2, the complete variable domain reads GAGVSQSPSNKVTEKGKDVELRCDPISGHTALYWYRQSLGQGLEFLIYFQGNSAPDKSGLPSDRFSAERTGGSVSTLTIQRTQQEDSAVYLCASSFSGQGFGYTFGSGTRLTVV.

The CDR3 DNA sequence: TGTGCCAGCATCCAGGGGAGAATGGCTGAAGCTTTCTTT. Amino acid sequence: CASIQGRMAEAFF. This chain uses TRBV7-9 with TRBJ1-1; TRBD1 might be the D (6 bases). Germline CDR1 and CDR2: SEHNR and FQNEAQ (reference sequence). V gave up 7 bases and J gave up 6 bases, with 15 bases separating them. The CDR3 loop spans 13 amino acids. Complete variable domain (other parts from reference TRBV7-9 and TRBJ1-1): DTGVSQNPRHKITKRGQNVTFRCDPISEHNRLYWYRQTLGQGPEFLTYFQNEAQLEKSRLLSDRFSAERPKGSFSTLEIQRTEQGDSAMYLCASIQGRMAEAFFGQGTRLTVV.

CDR3 in amino acids: CASIAAGGTGELFF. Here the CDR3 DNA reads TGTGCCAGCATAGCGGCAGGGGGAACCGGGGAGCTGTTTTTT. The chain has TRBV2 and TRBJ2-2; D perhaps matches TRBD1 (7 bases). Germline lookup yields CDR1 SNHLY and CDR2 FYNNEI. The CDR3 covers 14 residues. Trimming took 7 bases from V and 5 from J, leaving 14 bases between them.

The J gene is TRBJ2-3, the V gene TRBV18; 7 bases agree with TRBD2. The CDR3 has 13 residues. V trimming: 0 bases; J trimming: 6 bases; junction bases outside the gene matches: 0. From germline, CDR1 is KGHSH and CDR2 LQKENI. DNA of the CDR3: TGTGCCAGCTCACCACCCGGGGGGGATACGCAGTATTTT. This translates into CASSPPGGDTQYF.

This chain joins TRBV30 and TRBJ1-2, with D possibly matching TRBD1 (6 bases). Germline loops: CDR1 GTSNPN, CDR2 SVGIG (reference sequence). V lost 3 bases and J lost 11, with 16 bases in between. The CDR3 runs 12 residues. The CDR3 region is CAWRGTSLSYTF. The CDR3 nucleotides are TGTGCCTGGAGAGGGACAAGCCTCAGTTACACCTTC. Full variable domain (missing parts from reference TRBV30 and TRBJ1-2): SQTIHQWPATLVQPVGSPLSLECTVEGTSNPNLYWYRQAAGRGLQLLFYSVGIGQISSEVPQNLSASRPQDRQFILSSKKLLLSDSGFYLCAWRGTSLSYTFGSGTRLTVV.

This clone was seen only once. As DNA, the CDR3 is TGTGCCAGCAGCTTCTCGGGGGGGCATGATGAAAAACTGTTTTTT. Protein sequence: CASSFSGGHDEKLFF. This rearrangement joins TRBV11-2 to TRBJ1-4, with TRBD1 as a possible D gene (6 bases). The CDR3 has 15 amino acids. Germline V lookup: CDR1 SGHAT, CDR2 FQNNGV. Trimming stripped 3 bases from V and 6 bases from J, with 14 bases between.

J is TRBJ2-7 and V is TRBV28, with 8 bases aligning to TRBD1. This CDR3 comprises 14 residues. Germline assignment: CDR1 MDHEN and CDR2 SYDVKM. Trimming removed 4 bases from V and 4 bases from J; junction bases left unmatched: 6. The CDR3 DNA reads TGTGCCAGCAGTTCTCCGGGACAGGCTTACGAGCAGTACTTC. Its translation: CASSSPGQAYEQYF.

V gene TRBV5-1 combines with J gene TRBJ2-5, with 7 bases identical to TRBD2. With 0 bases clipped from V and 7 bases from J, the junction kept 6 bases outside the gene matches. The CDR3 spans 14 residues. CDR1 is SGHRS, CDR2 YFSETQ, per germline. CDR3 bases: TGCGCCAGCAGCTTGGATAGCCGCGGGGGGACCCAGTACTTC. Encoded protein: CASSLDSRGGTQYF. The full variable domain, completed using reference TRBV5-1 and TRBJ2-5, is KAGVTQTPRYLIKTRGQQVTLSCSPISGHRSVSWYQQTPGQGLQFLFEYFSETQRNKGNFPGRFSGRQFSNSRSEMNVSTLELGDSALYLCASSLDSRGGTQYFGPGTRLLVL.

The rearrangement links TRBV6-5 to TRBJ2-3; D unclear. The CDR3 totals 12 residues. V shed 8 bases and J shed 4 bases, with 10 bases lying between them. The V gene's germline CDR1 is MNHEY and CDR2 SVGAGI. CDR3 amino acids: CASLSFADTQYF. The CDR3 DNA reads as TGTGCCAGCTTAAGCTTCGCAGATACGCAGTATTTT.

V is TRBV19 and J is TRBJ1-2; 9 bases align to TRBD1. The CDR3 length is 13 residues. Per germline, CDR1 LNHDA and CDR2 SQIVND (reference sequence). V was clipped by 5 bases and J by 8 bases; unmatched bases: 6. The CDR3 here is CASSPDRGEGYTF. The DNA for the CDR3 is TGTGCCAGTAGTCCGGACAGGGGCGAAGGCTACACCTTC.

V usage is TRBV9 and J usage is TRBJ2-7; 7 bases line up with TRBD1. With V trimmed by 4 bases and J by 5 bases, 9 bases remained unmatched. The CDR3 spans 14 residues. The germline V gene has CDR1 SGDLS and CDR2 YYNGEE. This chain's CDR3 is CASSKGGGWNEQYF. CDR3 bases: TGTGCCAGCAGCAAAGGGGGCGGCTGGAACGAGCAGTACTTC.

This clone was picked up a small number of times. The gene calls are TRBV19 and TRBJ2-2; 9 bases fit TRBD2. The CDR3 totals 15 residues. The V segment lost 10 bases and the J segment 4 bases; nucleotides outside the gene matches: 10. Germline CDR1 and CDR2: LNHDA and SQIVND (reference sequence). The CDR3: CATHAAGGRTGELFF. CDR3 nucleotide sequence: TGTGCCACCCACGCTGCGGGGGGGCGCACCGGGGAGCTGTTTTTT.

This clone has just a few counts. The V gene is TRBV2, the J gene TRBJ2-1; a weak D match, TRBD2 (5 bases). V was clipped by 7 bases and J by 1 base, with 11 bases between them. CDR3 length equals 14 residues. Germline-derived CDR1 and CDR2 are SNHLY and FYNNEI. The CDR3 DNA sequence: TGTGCCAGCACTCCCGGGATTTCCTACAATGAGCAGTTCTTC. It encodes CASTPGISYNEQFF. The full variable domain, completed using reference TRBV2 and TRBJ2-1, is EPEVTQTPSHQVTQMGQEVILRCVPISNHLYFYWYRQILGQKVEFLVSFYNNEISEKSEIFDDQFSVERPDGSNFTLKIRSTKLEDSAMYFCASTPGISYNEQFFGPGTRLTVL.

The chain's CDR3 is CSVEDSTDTQYF. In DNA form, the CDR3 reads TGCAGCGTTGAGGACAGTACAGATACGCAGTATTTT. The chain has TRBV29-1 and TRBJ2-3; TRBD1 is a possible D gene (6 bases). Germline assignment: CDR1 SQVTM and CDR2 ANQGSEA. This CDR3 is built from 12 residues. V lost 3 bases and J lost 3, with 7 bases in between.